This TCR beta chain was observed in a study of T-cell reconstitution after alpha-beta-depleted transplantation in children listed by TCRdb under 2016. Notes on the research overall: T-cell immune reconstitution after TCRalphabeta/CD19-depleted allogeneic hematopoietic cell transplantation in children was quantitatively tracked in the study by means of TCR repertoire profiling.

Libraries were built with PCR. Sequenced using an Illumina HiSeq 2500. Molecular barcoding was employed in the preparation of TCR libraries, with unique molecular identifiers being used to normalize TCRbeta repertoire quantification. TCRdb redid the processing of the public reads, applying fastp at Q25 and MiXCR, and retained in-frame beta chains. A single entry per CDR3 protein holds the most common genes and DNA from its merged rows. This sample lists hundreds of thousands of distinct CDR3 sequences; roughly 17% were detected once. Of the sample, 0.85% to 1.3% is held by the ten largest clones. Comments on this clonotype: The specificity of this receptor is unknown. The record has no base qualities; no much larger clone is one base away.

The CDR3 runs 12 amino acids, cysteine and phenylalanine included. Here the CDR3 DNA is all that survives: 36 bases in frame from base 1. V and J lose 8 bases and 7 bases, and a span of 14 bases separates them. In the germline V gene, CDR1 corresponds to ENHRY and CDR2 to SYGVKD. The chain links TRBV10-3 with TRBJ2-5; there is no confident call for the D gene. The clonotype comes from a human donor who donated a stem cell graft to a child with acute myeloid leukemia. The material was PBMCs from the stem cell graft donor, obtained from the stem cell graft. DNA sequence: TGTGCCATCGGGCCTTCCCCCACGACCCAGTACTTC. It is translated as CAIGPSPTTQYF.